These T cell receptor beta chains were read from a single sample in a study of shared clonotypes between healthy human individuals. Using immunoSEQ multiplex PCR, the repertoire was profiled, and TCRdb retains in-frame clones only, with some absent. The sample contains just over 2,000,000 clones, about 95% of which appear only once. Sample: naive CD8+ T cells sorted from blood. The receptor source for this set is a man between 18 and 29 years old in good health. Both conserved end residues are part of each CDR3. A D gene is named only where the DNA matches it firmly. Clone size is shown for a subset of rows, as once, few, many or a class of expanded clone.

J gene: TRBJ1-6; D gene: -; clone size: few; V gene: TRBV7-9; CDR3 DNA: TGTGCCAGCAGCGATGCAGGGAGCTCCTATAATTCACCCCTCCACTTT; CDR3 protein: CASSDAGSSYNSPLHF
J gene: TRBJ1-2; D gene: -; clone size: -; V gene: TRBV13; CDR3 DNA: TGTGCCAGCAGCTTGCAGGGAGGAGGGAATGACTATGGCTACACCTTC; CDR3 protein: CASSLQGGGNDYGYTF
J gene: TRBJ2-7; D gene: -; clone size: once; V gene: TRBV7-2; CDR3 DNA: TGTGCCAGCAGCCTAGCTCTGAGCTACGAGCAGTACTTC; CDR3 protein: CASSLALSYEQYF
J gene: TRBJ1-3; D gene: -; clone size: -; V gene: TRBV25-1; CDR3 DNA: TGTGCCAGCAGTGAATTTGGGGACTCTGGAAACACCATATATTTT; CDR3 protein: CASSEFGDSGNTIYF
J gene: TRBJ2-5; D gene: -; clone size: -; V gene: TRBV13; CDR3 DNA: TGTGCCAGCAGAGTGGGGTTGGAGACCCAGTACTTC; CDR3 protein: CASRVGLETQYF
J gene: TRBJ2-1; D gene: -; clone size: -; V gene: TRBV30; CDR3 DNA: TGTGCCTACGAGCTTAGCTCCTACAATGAGCAGTTCTTC; CDR3 protein: CAYELSSYNEQFF
J gene: TRBJ2-7; D gene: TRBD1; clone size: -; V gene: TRBV15; CDR3 DNA: TGTGCCACCAGCAGAGATGGATCTGGACAGGGGGCGGAGGAGCAGTACTTC; CDR3 protein: CATSRDGSGQGAEEQYF
J gene: TRBJ2-2; D gene: -; clone size: -; V gene: TRBV5-1; CDR3 DNA: TGCGCCAGCAGCTTGATGGACTCCAACACCGGGGAGCTGTTTTTT; CDR3 protein: CASSLMDSNTGELFF
J gene: TRBJ2-2; D gene: -; clone size: few; V gene: TRBV7-6; CDR3 DNA: TGTGCCAGCAGCTTGGAAGAGCGGGTAGGGGGAGCCGGGGAGCTGTTTTTT; CDR3 protein: CASSLEERVGGAGELFF
J gene: TRBJ2-1; D gene: -; clone size: -; V gene: TRBV5-6; CDR3 DNA: TGTGCCAGCAGCTTATTTCGGGACATGAACTACAATGAGCAGTTCTTC; CDR3 protein: CASSLFRDMNYNEQFF
J gene: TRBJ2-7; D gene: -; clone size: -; V gene: TRBV2; CDR3 DNA: TGTGCCAGCAGTGATGGTGACATATCCTACGAGCAGTACTTC; CDR3 protein: CASSDGDISYEQYF
J gene: TRBJ2-7; D gene: -; clone size: -; V gene: TRBV5-6; CDR3 DNA: TGTGCCAGCAGGTTGACAGGTTCCCTCTACGAGCAGTACTTC; CDR3 protein: CASRLTGSLYEQYF
J gene: TRBJ1-2; D gene: -; clone size: -; V gene: TRBV13; CDR3 DNA: TGTGCCAGCAGCTTAGACTCGGGTGACTACACCTTC; CDR3 protein: CASSLDSGDYTF
J gene: TRBJ2-7; D gene: TRBD1; clone size: -; V gene: TRBV2; CDR3 DNA: TGTGCCAGCGAGCCCGGGACAGGGGTCAACGAGCAGTACTTC; CDR3 protein: CASEPGTGVNEQYF
J gene: TRBJ1-2; D gene: -; clone size: once; V gene: TRBV5-6; CDR3 DNA: TGTGCCAGCAGCTTGGCAGGTAGGGACATCAACTATGGCTACACCTTC; CDR3 protein: CASSLAGRDINYGYTF
J gene: TRBJ2-5; D gene: TRBD2; clone size: -; V gene: TRBV14; CDR3 DNA: TGTGCCAGCAGCCAGATTTTAGCGGGAGGGCCATTCGAGACCCAGTACTTC; CDR3 protein: CASSQILAGGPFETQYF
J gene: TRBJ2-1; D gene: -; clone size: -; V gene: TRBV9; CDR3 DNA: TGTGCCAGCAGCGTTTCTTTAGGGGGGAGTGAGCATGAGCAGTTCTTC; CDR3 protein: CASSVSLGGSEHEQFF
J gene: TRBJ2-7; D gene: -; clone size: -; V gene: TRBV7-2; CDR3 DNA: TGTGCCAGCACCTTTGGGGGGCAGGGAGTCGCCGAGCAGTACTTC; CDR3 protein: CASTFGGQGVAEQYF
J gene: TRBJ2-3; D gene: TRBD2; clone size: -; V gene: TRBV7-9; CDR3 DNA: TGTGCCAGCAGCTTAGGGACCCCGGGACTAGCTCATACGCAGTATTTT; CDR3 protein: CASSLGTPGLAHTQYF
J gene: TRBJ2-7; D gene: -; clone size: -; V gene: TRBV11-2; CDR3 DNA: TGTGCCAGCAGCTTGGCCGGGACCCGGTTTCTCTGGGAGCAGTACTTC; CDR3 protein: CASSLAGTRFLWEQYF
J gene: TRBJ1-2; D gene: -; clone size: -; V gene: TRBV6-5; CDR3 DNA: TGTGCCAGCAGTTATGGGGTAACTAGTGGCTACACCTTC; CDR3 protein: CASSYGVTSGYTF
J gene: TRBJ2-3; D gene: TRBD2; clone size: once; V gene: TRBV5-1; CDR3 DNA: TGCGCCAGCAGCTTGGAACAAAGCGGGAGGGCCACAGATACGCAGTATTTT; CDR3 protein: CASSLEQSGRATDTQYF
J gene: TRBJ2-5; D gene: -; clone size: -; V gene: TRBV28; CDR3 DNA: TGTGCCAGCAGATCTCCGGGATCGGGGGAGACCCAGTACTTC; CDR3 protein: CASRSPGSGETQYF
J gene: TRBJ1-5; D gene: -; clone size: -; V gene: TRBV11-2; CDR3 DNA: TGTGCCAGCAGCTTTGGGGGAGATAGCAATCAGCCCCAGCATTTT; CDR3 protein: CASSFGGDSNQPQHF
J gene: TRBJ2-1; D gene: TRBD1; clone size: -; V gene: TRBV9; CDR3 DNA: TGTGCCAGCAGCACCCGGGACAGGTACAATGAGCAGTTCTTC; CDR3 protein: CASSTRDRYNEQFF
J gene: TRBJ2-1; D gene: TRBD2; clone size: -; V gene: TRBV6-6; CDR3 DNA: TGTGCCAGCAGTACGGGACTAGCGGGAGATGAGCAGTTCTTC; CDR3 protein: CASSTGLAGDEQFF
J gene: TRBJ1-1; D gene: TRBD1; clone size: few; V gene: TRBV19; CDR3 DNA: TGTGCCAGTAGTATAGGCCGGACAGGGTTAAACACTGAAGCTTTCTTT; CDR3 protein: CASSIGRTGLNTEAFF
J gene: TRBJ1-2; D gene: TRBD1; clone size: -; V gene: TRBV28; CDR3 DNA: TGTGCCAGCAGTTCAGGGGGCGTGATTGGCTACACCTTC; CDR3 protein: CASSSGGVIGYTF
J gene: TRBJ2-7; D gene: TRBD2; clone size: -; V gene: TRBV7-9; CDR3 DNA: TGTGCCAGCAGCCCAGGCCGAGTGCGGGAGTCCTACGAGCAGTACTTC; CDR3 protein: CASSPGRVRESYEQYF
J gene: TRBJ2-2; D gene: -; clone size: -; V gene: TRBV2; CDR3 DNA: TGTGCCAGCAGTGAATCATTGTTGGTCCCCCCGAACACCGGGGAGCTGTTTTTT; CDR3 protein: CASSESLLVPPNTGELFF
J gene: TRBJ2-3; D gene: -; clone size: -; V gene: TRBV27; CDR3 DNA: TGTGCCAGCAGTTCCCGACTCTCTAGCACAGATACGCAGTATTTT; CDR3 protein: CASSSRLSSTDTQYF
J gene: TRBJ1-2; D gene: -; clone size: -; V gene: TRBV11-2; CDR3 DNA: TGTGCCAGCAGCTTAGAAGGCCTTAACTATGGCTACACCTTC; CDR3 protein: CASSLEGLNYGYTF
J gene: TRBJ2-7; D gene: -; clone size: -; V gene: TRBV5-1; CDR3 DNA: TGCGCCAGCAGCTTCTCAGGTTACGAGCAGTACTTC; CDR3 protein: CASSFSGYEQYF
J gene: TRBJ1-1; D gene: TRBD1; clone size: once; V gene: TRBV15; CDR3 DNA: TGTGCCACCAGCGCCAAGACAGGGGACGAAACTGAAGCTTTCTTT; CDR3 protein: CATSAKTGDETEAFF
J gene: TRBJ2-7; D gene: -; clone size: -; V gene: TRBV7-3; CDR3 DNA: TGTGCCAGCAGCTTCGCGGGCGGATACGAGCAGTACTTC; CDR3 protein: CASSFAGGYEQYF
J gene: TRBJ2-3; D gene: TRBD2; clone size: -; V gene: TRBV4-3; CDR3 DNA: TGCGCCAGCAGCCAAGATGTAGCGGGAGGGCCCGGAGATACGCAGTATTTT; CDR3 protein: CASSQDVAGGPGDTQYF
J gene: TRBJ1-5; D gene: -; clone size: -; V gene: TRBV6-5; CDR3 DNA: TGTGCCAGCAGTTACTCGTTCGGGGGCAATCAGCCCCAGCATTTT; CDR3 protein: CASSYSFGGNQPQHF
J gene: TRBJ2-5; D gene: TRBD1; clone size: -; V gene: TRBV5-4; CDR3 DNA: TGTGCCAGCAGATTGGACAGGGGACAAGAGACCCAGTACTTC; CDR3 protein: CASRLDRGQETQYF
J gene: TRBJ1-1; D gene: -; clone size: -; V gene: TRBV9; CDR3 DNA: TGTGCCAGCAGCCCAGAATGGAGGGGCCGCACTGAAGCTTTCTTT; CDR3 protein: CASSPEWRGRTEAFF
J gene: TRBJ2-7; D gene: -; clone size: -; V gene: TRBV4-2; CDR3 DNA: TGTGCCAGCAGCCAAGCCTTTGAGTACTACGAGCAGTACTTC; CDR3 protein: CASSQAFEYYEQYF
J gene: TRBJ2-7; D gene: TRBD1; clone size: -; V gene: TRBV7-9; CDR3 DNA: TGTGCCAGCAGCTCGTTGACAGGGGGAAACTACGAGCAGTACTTC; CDR3 protein: CASSSLTGGNYEQYF
J gene: TRBJ1-2; D gene: -; clone size: -; V gene: TRBV7-9; CDR3 DNA: TGTGCCAGCAGCTTCACTGGTTTGGGGGGCTACACCTTC; CDR3 protein: CASSFTGLGGYTF
J gene: TRBJ2-1; D gene: -; clone size: -; V gene: TRBV7-8; CDR3 DNA: TGTGCCAGCAGCTTTATGGAGGAGCAGTTCTTC; CDR3 protein: CASSFMEEQFF
J gene: TRBJ2-1; D gene: TRBD1; clone size: -; V gene: TRBV29-1; CDR3 DNA: TGCAGCGTAGAGGGGACAGGGCATGACAATGAGCAGTTCTTC; CDR3 protein: CSVEGTGHDNEQFF
J gene: TRBJ1-6; D gene: TRBD1; clone size: -; V gene: TRBV9; CDR3 DNA: TGTGCCAGCAGCGTCGGGACAGGGGGCTCCTATAATTCACCCCTCCACTTT; CDR3 protein: CASSVGTGGSYNSPLHF
J gene: TRBJ2-1; D gene: -; clone size: -; V gene: TRBV10-3; CDR3 DNA: TGTGCCATCAGTGAAATTGCTTTAGGGAATGAGCAGTTCTTC; CDR3 protein: CAISEIALGNEQFF
J gene: TRBJ1-6; D gene: TRBD1; clone size: -; V gene: TRBV7-9; CDR3 DNA: TGTGCCAGCAGCTTTGAGACAGGGGGCTCACCCCTCCACTTT; CDR3 protein: CASSFETGGSPLHF
J gene: TRBJ2-5; D gene: -; clone size: -; V gene: TRBV6-5; CDR3 DNA: TGTGCCAGCAGTTACTCTGGGGGGTTGGGAGAGACCCAGTACTTC; CDR3 protein: CASSYSGGLGETQYF
J gene: TRBJ2-7; D gene: -; clone size: few; V gene: TRBV30; CDR3 DNA: TGTGCCTGGAGGTCCTTCGGCAGACACGAGCAGTACTTC; CDR3 protein: CAWRSFGRHEQYF
J gene: TRBJ2-3; D gene: TRBD2; clone size: -; V gene: TRBV5-4; CDR3 DNA: TGTGCCAGCAGCTTTGCCGGGGGGGGCCATACAGATACGCAGTATTTT; CDR3 protein: CASSFAGGGHTDTQYF
J gene: TRBJ1-5; D gene: -; clone size: -; V gene: TRBV9; CDR3 DNA: TGTGCCAGCAGCCTAGCGGGGGGGGACAATCAGCCCCAGCATTTT; CDR3 protein: CASSLAGGDNQPQHF
J gene: TRBJ2-7; D gene: TRBD1; clone size: -; V gene: TRBV7-9; CDR3 DNA: TGTGCCAGCAGGGGGACAGGGTCGTTCCCCGACGAGCAGTACTTC; CDR3 protein: CASRGTGSFPDEQYF
J gene: TRBJ2-1; D gene: -; clone size: once; V gene: TRBV5-1; CDR3 DNA: TGCGCCAGCAGCTTCTTACAACCGGACAATGAGCAGTTCTTC; CDR3 protein: CASSFLQPDNEQFF
J gene: TRBJ2-7; D gene: -; clone size: -; V gene: TRBV19; CDR3 DNA: TGTGCCAGTAGTATAGTGGGTACTAGCTACGAGCAGTACTTC; CDR3 protein: CASSIVGTSYEQYF
J gene: TRBJ2-5; D gene: TRBD1; clone size: -; V gene: TRBV5-6; CDR3 DNA: TGTGCCAGCAGCTTACTCACCAGGGACAGGGGTTACCAAGAGACCCAGTACTTC; CDR3 protein: CASSLLTRDRGYQETQYF
J gene: TRBJ2-7; D gene: -; clone size: -; V gene: TRBV15; CDR3 DNA: TGTGCCACCAGCACCCGGGACGGCTACGAGCAGTACTTC; CDR3 protein: CATSTRDGYEQYF
J gene: TRBJ2-7; D gene: -; clone size: once; V gene: TRBV6-5; CDR3 DNA: TGTGCCAGCAGTTACTCGGGCCAGGGCGACGAGCAGTACTTC; CDR3 protein: CASSYSGQGDEQYF
J gene: TRBJ1-1; D gene: -; clone size: -; V gene: TRBV4-1; CDR3 DNA: TGCGCCAGCAGCCAAACCCAGGGGACGGGCACTGAAGCTTTCTTT; CDR3 protein: CASSQTQGTGTEAFF